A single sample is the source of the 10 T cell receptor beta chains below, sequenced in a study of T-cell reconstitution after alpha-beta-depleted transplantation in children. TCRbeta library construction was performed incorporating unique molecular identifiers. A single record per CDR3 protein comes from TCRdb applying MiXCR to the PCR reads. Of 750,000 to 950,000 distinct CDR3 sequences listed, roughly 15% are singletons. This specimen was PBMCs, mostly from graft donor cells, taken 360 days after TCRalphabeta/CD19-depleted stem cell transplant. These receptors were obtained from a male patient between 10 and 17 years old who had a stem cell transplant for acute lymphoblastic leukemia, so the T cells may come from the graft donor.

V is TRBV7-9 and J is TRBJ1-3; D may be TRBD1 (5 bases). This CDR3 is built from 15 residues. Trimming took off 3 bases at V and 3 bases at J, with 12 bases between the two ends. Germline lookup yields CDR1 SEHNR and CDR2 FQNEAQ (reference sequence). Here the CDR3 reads CASSFGGPSGNTIYF. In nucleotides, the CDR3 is TGTGCCAGCAGCTTCGGGGGACCGAGTGGAAACACCATATATTTT.

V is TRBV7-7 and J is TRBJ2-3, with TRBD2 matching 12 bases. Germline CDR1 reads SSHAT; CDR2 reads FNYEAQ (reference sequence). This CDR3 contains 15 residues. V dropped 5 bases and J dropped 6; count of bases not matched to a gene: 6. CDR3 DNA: TGTGCCAGCAGCCTTGGGACTAGCGGGCTGGATACGCAGTATTTT. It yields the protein CASSLGTSGLDTQYF.

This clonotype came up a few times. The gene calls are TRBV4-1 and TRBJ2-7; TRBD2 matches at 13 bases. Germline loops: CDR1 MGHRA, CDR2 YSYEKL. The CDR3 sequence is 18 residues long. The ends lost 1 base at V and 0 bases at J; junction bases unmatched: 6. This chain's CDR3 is CASSQGLAGGRSSYEQYF. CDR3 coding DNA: TGCGCCAGCAGCCAAGGACTAGCGGGAGGCCGAAGCTCCTACGAGCAGTACTTC.

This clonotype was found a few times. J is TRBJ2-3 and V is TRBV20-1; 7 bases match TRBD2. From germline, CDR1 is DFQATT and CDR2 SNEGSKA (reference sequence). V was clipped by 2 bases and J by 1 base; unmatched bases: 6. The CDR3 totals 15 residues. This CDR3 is CSARKGLAGTDTQYF. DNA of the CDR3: TGCAGTGCTAGAAAAGGGCTAGCGGGCACAGATACGCAGTATTTT.

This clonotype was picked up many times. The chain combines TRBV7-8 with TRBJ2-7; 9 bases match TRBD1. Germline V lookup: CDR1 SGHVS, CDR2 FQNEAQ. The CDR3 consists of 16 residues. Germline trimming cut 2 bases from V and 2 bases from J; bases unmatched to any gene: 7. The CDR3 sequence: CASSLTSRQGAYEQYF. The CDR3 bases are TGTGCCAGCAGCTTAACGTCTCGACAGGGGGCCTACGAGCAGTACTTC.

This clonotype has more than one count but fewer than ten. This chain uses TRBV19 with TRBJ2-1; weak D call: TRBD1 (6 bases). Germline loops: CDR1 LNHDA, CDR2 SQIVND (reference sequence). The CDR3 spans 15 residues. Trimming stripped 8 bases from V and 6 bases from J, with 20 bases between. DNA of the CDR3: TGTGCCAGTTGCTCCCAGGGGCGTCTCTCCAATGAGCAGTTCTTC. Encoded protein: CASCSQGRLSNEQFF.

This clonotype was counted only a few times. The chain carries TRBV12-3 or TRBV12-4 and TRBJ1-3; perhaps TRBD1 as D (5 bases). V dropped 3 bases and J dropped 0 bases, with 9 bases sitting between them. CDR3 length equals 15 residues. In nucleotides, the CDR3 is TGTGCCAGCAGTTTTGGGGGACTCTCTGGAAACACCATATATTTT. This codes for CASSFGGLSGNTIYF.

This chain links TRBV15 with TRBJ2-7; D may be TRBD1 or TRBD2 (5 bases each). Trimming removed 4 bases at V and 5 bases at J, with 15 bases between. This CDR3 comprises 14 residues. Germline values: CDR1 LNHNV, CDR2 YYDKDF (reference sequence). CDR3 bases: TGTGCCACCAGCATCGGGACGGGTTTCCACGAGCAGTACTTC. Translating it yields CATSIGTGFHEQYF.

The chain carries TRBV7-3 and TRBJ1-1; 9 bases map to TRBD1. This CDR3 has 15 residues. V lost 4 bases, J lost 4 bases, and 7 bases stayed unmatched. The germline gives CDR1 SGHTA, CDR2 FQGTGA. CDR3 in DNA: TGTGCCAGCAGCTCAACAGGGGGCTGGAGCACTGAAGCTTTCTTT. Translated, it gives CASSSTGGWSTEAFF. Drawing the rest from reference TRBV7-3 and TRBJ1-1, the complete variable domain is GAGVSQTPSNKVTEKGKYVELRCDPISGHTALYWYRQSLGQGPEFLIYFQGTGAADDSGLPNDRFFAVRPEGSVSTLKIQRTERGDSAVYLCASSSTGGWSTEAFFGQGTRLTVV.

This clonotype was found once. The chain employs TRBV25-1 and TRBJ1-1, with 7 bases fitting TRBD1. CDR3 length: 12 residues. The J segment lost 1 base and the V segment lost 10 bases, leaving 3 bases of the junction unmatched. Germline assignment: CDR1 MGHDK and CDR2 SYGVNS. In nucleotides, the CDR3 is TGTGCCATCCGGGACAGGAACACTGAAGCTTTCTTT. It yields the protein CAIRDRNTEAFF.